The clone carrying this T cell receptor beta chain was observed once. This sample stems from a study of blood T cell repertoires in COVID-19. Study as a whole: From T cells, B-cell-depleted T cells, or PBMCs came the material, which was cDNA or gDNA.

Method: immunoSEQ multiplex PCR; TCRdb's copy keeps in-frame clones and lacks some. The data hold about 100,000 clones, with about three quarters observed a single time. Between the trimmed V and J ends, which lost 4 bases and 4 bases, there was a span of 15 bases. This CDR3 contains 14 residues. In germline, CDR1 is GTSNPN, CDR2 SVGIG (reference sequence). The sequencing input was peripheral blood. This TCR was sampled from a man in his forties or fifties who had recovered from COVID-19. J is TRBJ2-3 and V is TRBV30; tentatively, D is TRBD1 (6 bases). CDR3 nucleotides: TGTGCCTGGAACCCAGGGGAAGGCTCAGATACGCAGTATTTT. This gives the protein CAWNPGEGSDTQYF. The whole variable domain, filled in from reference TRBV30 and TRBJ2-3, reads SQTIHQWPATLVQPVGSPLSLECTVEGTSNPNLYWYRQAAGRGLQLLFYSVGIGQISSEVPQNLSASRPQDRQFILSSKKLLLSDSGFYLCAWNPGEGSDTQYFGPGTRLTVL.